This T cell receptor beta chain was identified in a study of shared clonotypes between healthy human individuals. Overall study results and limits: Only blood was sampled; tissue repertoires likely differ. Of the naive CD4 clonotypes, about 5.4% were shared across several donors.

Concerning this clone itself: Its antigen remains unidentified.

The authors' processing: Owing to the provision of junction-only sequences devoid of quality scores by immunoSEQ, filtering differed. Sequencing was performed with immunoSEQ multiplex PCR; in TCRdb, only in-frame clones are kept and a portion is missing. Clonal size and the V and J genes are those of that table, whereas D and trimming came from the DNA. The repertoire holds some 1,100,000 clones, with about four fifths as singletons. Per the germline V gene, CDR1 is SGHNT and CDR2 is YYREEE (reference sequence). The CDR3 sequence is 16 residues long. Trimming shortened V by 0 bases and J by 7 bases, and 19 bases separated the two germline ends.

The sequenced sample consisted of memory CD4+ T cells from PBMCs. Subset defined: CD45RA-negative fraction. The TCR was taken from a man aged 18 to 35 in good health. Some clones in this sample may be carry-over from other donors' samples. The rearrangement joins TRBV5-4 to TRBJ2-5; D ambiguous. The CDR3 DNA reads TGTGCCAGCAGCTTGGATCTTCGCGGCCAGGAAGGGACCCAGTACTTC. Its translation is CASSLDLRGQEGTQYF.